The TCR beta chain described here comes from a study of CD8+ T cells in alopecia areata. Treatment reported: oral pan-JAK inhibitor, 5-10 mg twice daily. V was cut by 8 bases and J by 0 bases, with 11 bases left in between. CDR1 is SEHNR, CDR2 FQNEAQ, per germline (reference sequence). There are 14 residues in the CDR3. cDNA prepared by RNA extraction and subsequent reverse transcription served as the template for sequencing. Data came from immunoSEQ multiplex PCR; TCRdb stores just in-frame clones and leaves some out. The sample has 200,000 or so clones, 58% seen once; the top ten hold 5.5%. The sample holds a few counts of this clone.

The V gene is TRBV7-9, the J gene TRBJ1-3, with D perhaps TRBD1 (6 bases). The sequence was obtained from a human donor with alopecia areata. Material: CD4+ T cells sorted from blood, obtained at week 24, from a patient treated with tofacitinib. The CDR3 DNA follows: TGTGCCAGCGGAGACAGGAACTCTGGAAACACCATATATTTT. Residues: CASGDRNSGNTIYF.